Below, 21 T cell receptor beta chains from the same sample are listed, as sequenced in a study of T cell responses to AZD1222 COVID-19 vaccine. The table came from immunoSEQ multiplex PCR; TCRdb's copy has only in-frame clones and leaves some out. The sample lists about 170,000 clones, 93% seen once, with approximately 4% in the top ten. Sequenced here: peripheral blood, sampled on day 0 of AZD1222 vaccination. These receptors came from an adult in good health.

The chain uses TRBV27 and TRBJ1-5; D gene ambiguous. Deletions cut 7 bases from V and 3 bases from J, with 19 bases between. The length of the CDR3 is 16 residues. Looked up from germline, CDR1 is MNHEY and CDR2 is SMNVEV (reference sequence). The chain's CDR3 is CASILIMAGSNQPQHF. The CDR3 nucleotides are TGTGCCAGCATCCTTATAATGGCAGGATCCAATCAGCCCCAGCATTTT.

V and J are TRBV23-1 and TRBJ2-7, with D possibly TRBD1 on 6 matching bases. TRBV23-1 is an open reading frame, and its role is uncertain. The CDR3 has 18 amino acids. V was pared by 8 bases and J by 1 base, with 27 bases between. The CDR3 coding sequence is TGCGCCAGCGTTACAAGGGGGACACGGAGAGATCCATCCTACGAGCAGTACTTC. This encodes CASVTRGTRRDPSYEQYF.

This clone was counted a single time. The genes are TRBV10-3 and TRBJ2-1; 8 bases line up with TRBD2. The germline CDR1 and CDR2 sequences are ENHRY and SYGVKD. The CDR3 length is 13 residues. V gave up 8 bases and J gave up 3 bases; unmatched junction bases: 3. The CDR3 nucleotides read TGTGCCATCGGTACTAGCGGCTACAATGAGCAGTTCTTC. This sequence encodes CAIGTSGYNEQFF.

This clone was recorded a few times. Here the CDR3 reads CASSPLSSDRGQPQHF. CDR3 bases: TGTGCCAGCTCACCACTGTCGTCGGACAGGGGTCAGCCCCAGCATTTT. This chain joins TRBV18 and TRBJ1-5; 9 bases line up with TRBD1. Unmatched junction bases numbered 7, after V lost 1 base and J lost 6 bases. This CDR3 has 16 residues. From germline, CDR1 is KGHSH and CDR2 LQKENI.

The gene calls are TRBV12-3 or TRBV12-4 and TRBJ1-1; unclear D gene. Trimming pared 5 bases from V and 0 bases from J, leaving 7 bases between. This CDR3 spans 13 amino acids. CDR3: CASSPEMNTEAFF. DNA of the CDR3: TGTGCCAGCAGTCCCGAGATGAACACTGAAGCTTTCTTT.

CDR3 region: CASSYSTSQAGANVLTF. The CDR3 coding sequence is TGTGCCAGCAGTTACTCGACTTCACAGGCTGGGGCCAACGTCCTGACTTTC. The chain carries TRBV6-2 or TRBV6-3 and TRBJ2-6; perhaps TRBD1 as D (5 bases). With 0 bases removed from V and 2 bases from J, the gap between germline ends came to 11 bases. CDR3 length equals 17 residues. The germline V gene encodes CDR1 MNHEY and CDR2 SVGEGT.

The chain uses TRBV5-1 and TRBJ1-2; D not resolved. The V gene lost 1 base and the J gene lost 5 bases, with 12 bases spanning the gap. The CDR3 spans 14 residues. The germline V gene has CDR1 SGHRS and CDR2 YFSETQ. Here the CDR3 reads CASSLTLTAYGYTF. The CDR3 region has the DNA TGCGCCAGCAGCTTGACCCTAACAGCATATGGCTACACCTTC.

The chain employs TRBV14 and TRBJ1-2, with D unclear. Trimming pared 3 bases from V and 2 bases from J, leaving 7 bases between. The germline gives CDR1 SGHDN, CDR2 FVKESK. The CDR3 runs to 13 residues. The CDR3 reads CASSQTRNYGYTF. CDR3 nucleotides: TGTGCCAGCAGCCAGACACGGAACTATGGCTACACCTTC.

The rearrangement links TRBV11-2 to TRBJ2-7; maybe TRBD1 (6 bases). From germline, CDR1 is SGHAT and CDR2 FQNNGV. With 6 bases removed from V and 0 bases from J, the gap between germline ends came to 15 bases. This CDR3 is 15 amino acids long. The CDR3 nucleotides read TGTGCCAGCAGTCGACAGGCCGCACTCTCCTACGAGCAGTACTTC. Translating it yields CASSRQAALSYEQYF.

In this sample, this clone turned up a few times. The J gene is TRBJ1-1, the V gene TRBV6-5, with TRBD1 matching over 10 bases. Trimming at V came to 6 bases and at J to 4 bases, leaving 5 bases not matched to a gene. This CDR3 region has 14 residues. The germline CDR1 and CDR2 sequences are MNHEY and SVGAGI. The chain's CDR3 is CASRRQGASTEAFF. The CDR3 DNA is TGTGCCAGCAGACGACAGGGGGCAAGCACTGAAGCTTTCTTT.

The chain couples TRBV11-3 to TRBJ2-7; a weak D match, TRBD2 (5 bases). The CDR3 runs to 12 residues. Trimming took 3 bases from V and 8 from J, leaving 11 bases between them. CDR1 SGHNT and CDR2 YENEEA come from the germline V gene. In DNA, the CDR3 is TGTGCCAGCAGCTTCGGCGGCGGGCAGCAGTACTTC. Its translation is CASSFGGGQQYF.

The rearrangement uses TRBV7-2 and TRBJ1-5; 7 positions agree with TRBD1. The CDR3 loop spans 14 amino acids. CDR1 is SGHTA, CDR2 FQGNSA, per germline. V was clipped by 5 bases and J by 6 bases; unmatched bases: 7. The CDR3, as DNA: TGTGCCAGCAGCCCCGACAGGGCGGGTCAGCCCCAGCATTTT. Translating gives CASSPDRAGQPQHF. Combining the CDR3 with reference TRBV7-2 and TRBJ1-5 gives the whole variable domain GAGVSQSPSNKVTEKGKDVELRCDPISGHTALYWYRQSLGQGLEFLIYFQGNSAPDKSGLPSDRFSAERTGGSVSTLTIQRTQQEDSAVYLCASSPDRAGQPQHFGDGTRLSIL.

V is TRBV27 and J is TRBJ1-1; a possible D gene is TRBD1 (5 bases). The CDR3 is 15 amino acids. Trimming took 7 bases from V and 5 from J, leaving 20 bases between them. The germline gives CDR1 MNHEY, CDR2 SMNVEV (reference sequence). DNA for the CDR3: TGTGCCAGCACCTTATGGGCCGTGGGGGGAACTGAAGCTTTCTTT. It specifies CASTLWAVGGTEAFF.

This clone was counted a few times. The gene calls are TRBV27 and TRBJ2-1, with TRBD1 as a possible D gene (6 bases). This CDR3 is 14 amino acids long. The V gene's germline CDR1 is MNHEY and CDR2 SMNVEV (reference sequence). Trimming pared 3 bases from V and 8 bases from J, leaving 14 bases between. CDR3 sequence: CASSLGARIDEQFF. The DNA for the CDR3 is TGTGCCAGCAGTTTGGGGGCTAGAATCGATGAGCAGTTCTTC.

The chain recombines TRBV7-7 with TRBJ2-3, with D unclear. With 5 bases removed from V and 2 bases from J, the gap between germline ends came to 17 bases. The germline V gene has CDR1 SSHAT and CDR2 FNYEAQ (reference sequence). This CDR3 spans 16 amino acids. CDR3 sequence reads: CASSLRFDSPTDTQYF. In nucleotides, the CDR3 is TGTGCCAGCAGCCTCAGATTCGACTCCCCCACAGATACGCAGTATTTT.

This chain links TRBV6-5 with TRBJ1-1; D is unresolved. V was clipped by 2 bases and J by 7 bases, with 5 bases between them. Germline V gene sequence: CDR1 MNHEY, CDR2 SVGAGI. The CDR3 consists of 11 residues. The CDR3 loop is CASSYGFEAFF. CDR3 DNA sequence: TGTGCCAGCAGTTACGGATTTGAAGCTTTCTTT.

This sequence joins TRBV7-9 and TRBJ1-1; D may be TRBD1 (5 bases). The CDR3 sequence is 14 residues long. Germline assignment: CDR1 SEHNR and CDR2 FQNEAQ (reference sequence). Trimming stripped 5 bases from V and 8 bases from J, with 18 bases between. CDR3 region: CASSPKQEGAEAFF. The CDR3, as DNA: TGTGCCAGCAGCCCCAAGCAGGAAGGGGCGGAAGCTTTCTTT.

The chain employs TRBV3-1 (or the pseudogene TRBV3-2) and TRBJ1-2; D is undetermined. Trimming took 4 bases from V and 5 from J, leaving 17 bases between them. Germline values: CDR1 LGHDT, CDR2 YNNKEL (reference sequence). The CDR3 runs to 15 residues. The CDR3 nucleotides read TGTGCCAGCAGCCTCGGACCATGGGGTGGGTATGGCTACACCTTC. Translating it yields CASSLGPWGGYGYTF.

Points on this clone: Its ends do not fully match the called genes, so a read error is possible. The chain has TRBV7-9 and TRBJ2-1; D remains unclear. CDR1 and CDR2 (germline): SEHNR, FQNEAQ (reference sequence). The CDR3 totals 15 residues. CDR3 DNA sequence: TGTGCCAGCAGTTTAGACAACCACCCCGACAATGAGCAGTTCTTC. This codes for CASSLDNHPDNEQFF.

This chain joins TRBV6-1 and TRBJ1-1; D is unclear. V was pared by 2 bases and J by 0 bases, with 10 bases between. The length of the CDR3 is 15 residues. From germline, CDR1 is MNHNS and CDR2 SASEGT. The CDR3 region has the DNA TGTGCCAGCAGTGAAATAATCAGTTTGAACACTGAAGCTTTCTTT. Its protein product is CASSEIISLNTEAFF.

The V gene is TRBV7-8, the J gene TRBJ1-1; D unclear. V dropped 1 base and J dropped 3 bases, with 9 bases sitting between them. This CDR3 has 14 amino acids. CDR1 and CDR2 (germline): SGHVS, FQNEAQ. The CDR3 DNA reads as TGTGCCAGCAGCTTAGTAGGTGGCGACACTGAAGCTTTCTTT. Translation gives CASSLVGGDTEAFF. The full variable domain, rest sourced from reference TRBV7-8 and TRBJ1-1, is GAGVSQSPRYKVAKRGQDVALRCDPISGHVSLFWYQQALGQGPEFLTYFQNEAQLDKSGLPSDRFFAERPEGSVSTLKIQRTQQEDSAVYLCASSLVGGDTEAFFGQGTRLTVV.